These 24 T cell receptor beta chains share one sample of origin, sequenced in a study of T-cell reconstitution after alpha-beta-depleted transplantation in children. General study points: Reportedly, only several hundred clones from non-depleted graft cells drove alpha-beta T-cell counts at about two months.

Unique molecular identifiers were used in preparing the TCRbeta library. TCRdb re-called the PCR reads with MiXCR, one entry per CDR3 protein. The profile shows roughly 30,000 distinct CDR3 sequences, 6.4% of them singletons. These receptors have no known antigen. Sequenced material: peripheral blood, taken 60 days after TCRalphabeta/CD19-depleted stem cell transplant. The receptors here all came from a child younger than two who had a stem cell transplant for acute myeloid leukemia, so the T cells may come from the graft donor.

This clonotype was picked up many times. This chain connects TRBV7-6 to TRBJ1-1, with 8 nucleotides matching TRBD1. The CDR3 runs 19 residues. The junction had 16 bases not matched to a gene; V was cut back by 4 bases and J by 0 bases. Per the germline V gene, CDR1 is SGHVS and CDR2 is FNYEAQ. CDR3 sequence (DNA): TGTGCCAGCAGCTCTGGGGCCAGGGGGCCTCCCCTTATGAACACTGAAGCTTTCTTT. Its protein product is CASSSGARGPPLMNTEAFF.

There are many counts of this clonotype. This chain connects TRBV7-2 to TRBJ2-7; weak D call: TRBD1 (5 bases). The germline CDR1 and CDR2 sequences are SGHTA and FQGNSA. The ends were cut back, 2 bases at V and 4 bases at J, with 9 bases in the middle. CDR3 length equals 13 residues. In DNA, the CDR3 is TGTGCCAGCAGCTTACAGGGTTTTTACGAGCAGTACTTC. This codes for CASSLQGFYEQYF.

This clonotype was counted many times. The chain employs TRBV6-5 and TRBJ2-1; no firm D call. CDR1 and CDR2 from the germline V gene are MNHEY and SVGAGI. The ends were cut back, 8 bases at V and 2 bases at J, with 16 bases in the middle. The CDR3 length is 15 residues. The CDR3, as DNA: TGTGCCAGCGTTGGGCCGGGCGGTGCCTACAATGAGCAGTTCTTC. This sequence encodes CASVGPGGAYNEQFF.

This clonotype came up many times. The gene calls are TRBV28 and TRBJ2-4; D possibly matches TRBD1 or TRBD2 (5 bases each). V lost 5 bases, J lost 0 bases, and 11 bases lay in between. The germline V gene encodes CDR1 MDHEN and CDR2 SYDVKM. The CDR3 consists of 15 residues. CDR3 nucleotide sequence: TGTGCCAGCAGTCTGGGGACCCCAGCCAAAAACATTCAGTACTTC. As protein: CASSLGTPAKNIQYF.

The genes are TRBV24-1 and TRBJ2-2, with TRBD2 matching 10 bases. The CDR3 runs 16 residues. V was pared by 8 bases and J by 1 base, with 6 bases of the junction left unmatched. Germline-derived CDR1 and CDR2 are KGHDR and SFDVKD. The CDR3 nucleotides are TGTGCCACCACTCCAGGACTAGCGGAGAACACCGGGGAGCTGTTTTTT. Encoded protein: CATTPGLAENTGELFF.

This clonotype has only a few counts. As DNA, the CDR3 is TGTGCCAGCAGCCTTCAGTCCCTTGGGGCCAACGTCCTGACTTTC. It encodes CASSLQSLGANVLTF. The V call is TRBV13, the J call TRBJ2-6; D unresolved. V lost 5 bases to trimming and J lost 3 bases, with 11 bases between them. Germline V gene sequence: CDR1 PRHDT, CDR2 FYEKMQ (reference sequence). The length of the CDR3 is 15 residues.

This clonotype was found many times. The V and J genes are TRBV7-6 and TRBJ2-2, with TRBD2 identical over 13 bases. The CDR3 contains 15 residues. V trimming: 5 bases; J trimming: 6 bases; junction bases outside the gene matches: 3. Per the germline V gene, CDR1 is SGHVS and CDR2 is FNYEAQ. The DNA for the CDR3 is TGTGCCAGCAGCCCCACTAGCGGGGGGGCCGGGGAGCTGTTTTTT. It yields the protein CASSPTSGGAGELFF.

This clonotype was seen only a few times. The chain couples TRBV23-1 to TRBJ2-1; 9 nucleotides agree with TRBD2. Being an ORF, TRBV23-1 has a function that is uncertain. The CDR3 consists of 18 residues. The V segment lost 0 bases and the J segment 6 bases; nucleotides outside the gene matches: 12. The CDR3 spells CASSQSGLGLARGNEQFF. In DNA, the CDR3 is TGCGCCAGCAGTCAATCCGGTTTGGGACTAGCTCGAGGCAATGAGCAGTTCTTC.

This clonotype was seen at least ten times. The J gene is TRBJ2-5, the V gene TRBV24-1, with TRBD2 matching 12 bases. The CDR3 is 14 residues long. The junction had 3 bases not matched to a gene; V was cut back by 4 bases and J by 7 bases. The V gene's germline CDR1 is KGHDR and CDR2 SFDVKD. The CDR3 spells CATSDPGLAGTQYF. The CDR3 nucleotides are TGTGCCACCAGTGACCCGGGACTAGCGGGGACCCAGTACTTC.

This clonotype was seen repeatedly, ten times or more. The chain recombines TRBV4-3 with TRBJ1-6, with 7 bases matching TRBD1. Unmatched junction bases numbered 10, after V lost 2 bases and J lost 6 bases. The CDR3 is 17 amino acids. The germline gives CDR1 LGHNA, CDR2 YSLEER. CDR3 coding DNA: TGCGCCAGCAGCCAAAGAGTACGGGACAGTCTTAATTCACCCCTCCACTTT. Encoded protein: CASSQRVRDSLNSPLHF.

The sample holds many counts of this clonotype. The chain is built from TRBV2 and TRBJ2-5, with 10 nucleotides matching TRBD2. This CDR3 comprises 16 residues. Losses at the gene ends were 7 bases for V and 5 bases for J; bases not matched to a gene: 13. The V gene's germline CDR1 is SNHLY and CDR2 FYNNEI. In DNA form, the CDR3 reads TGTGCCAGCACCAAAGGAGCGGGGGGGCGCCGGGAGACCCAGTACTTC. Its protein product is CASTKGAGGRRETQYF.

This clonotype was observed many times. The chain couples TRBV20-1 to TRBJ2-2; maybe TRBD2 (6 bases). Deletions cut 0 bases from V and 6 bases from J, with 14 bases between. The V gene's germline CDR1 is DFQATT and CDR2 SNEGSKA (reference sequence). The CDR3 is made up of 15 amino acids. Written as DNA, the CDR3 is TGCAGTGCTAGAGAAGTTGGCGGGATTCCCGGGGAGCTGTTTTTT. Translating it yields CSAREVGGIPGELFF.

This clonotype was seen repeatedly, ten times or more. The chain has TRBV7-9 and TRBJ2-7, with unresolved D. CDR1 and CDR2 (germline): SEHNR, FQNEAQ (reference sequence). The CDR3 loop spans 13 amino acids. Trimming took 2 bases from V and 7 from J, leaving 12 bases between them. Here the CDR3 DNA reads TGTGCCAGCAGCTTATGGGCCGGTAGGGAGCAGTACTTC. Encoded protein: CASSLWAGREQYF. Based on the CDR3 plus reference TRBV7-9 and TRBJ2-7, the full variable domain is DTGVSQNPRHKITKRGQNVTFRCDPISEHNRLYWYRQTLGQGPEFLTYFQNEAQLEKSRLLSDRFSAERPKGSFSTLEIQRTEQGDSAMYLCASSLWAGREQYFGPGTRLTVT.

In DNA, the CDR3 is TGTGCCAGCAGTAGGCTCGGACTAGCGGGAGGCCCATGGGACCACAATGAGCAGTTCTTC. The encoded protein is CASSRLGLAGGPWDHNEQFF. This chain uses TRBV2 with TRBJ2-1, with 14 bases identical to TRBD2. CDR1 is SNHLY, CDR2 FYNNEI, per germline. This CDR3 spans 20 amino acids. The trim removed 5 bases at V and 5 bases at J, leaving 17 bases unmatched.

This clonotype was seen repeatedly, ten times or more. The rearrangement uses TRBV5-8 and TRBJ2-5, with D perhaps matching TRBD1 (6 bases). Germline V gene lookup returns CDR1 SGHTS and CDR2 YDEGEE. The germline V and J ends were trimmed by 2 bases and 2 bases, with 10 bases remaining between them. The CDR3 has 14 residues. CDR3 sequence: CASSFEGGQETQYF. CDR3 in DNA: TGTGCCAGCAGCTTCGAAGGGGGACAAGAGACCCAGTACTTC.

The sample holds many counts of this clonotype. The J gene is TRBJ2-1, the V gene TRBV5-1; TRBD2 aligns across 12 bases. J was trimmed by 2 bases and V by 4 bases; bases with no gene match: 4. Germline V gene lookup returns CDR1 SGHRS and CDR2 YFSETQ. CDR3 length: 16 residues. The CDR3 is CASSTSSGRAYNEQFF. As DNA, the CDR3 is TGCGCCAGCAGCACCTCTAGCGGGAGGGCCTACAATGAGCAGTTCTTC.

This clonotype was counted many times. The V call is TRBV7-8, the J call TRBJ2-7, with D perhaps TRBD1 (6 bases). With 5 bases removed from V and 0 bases from J, the gap between germline ends came to 14 bases. The CDR3 extends over 15 amino acids. Germline V lookup: CDR1 SGHVS, CDR2 FQNEAQ. CDR3: CASSPDRLSSYEQYF. The DNA of the CDR3 is TGTGCCAGCAGCCCCGACAGGCTAAGCTCCTACGAGCAGTACTTC.

This clonotype was detected many times. The CDR3 DNA is TGTGCCAGCAGCTACGCCGGGACGTCGGCCTACGAGCAGTACTTC. Protein: CASSYAGTSAYEQYF. The chain joins TRBV6-5 to TRBJ2-7; the D gene could be TRBD1 or TRBD2 (5 bases each). CDR1 and CDR2 (germline): MNHEY, SVGAGI. The V and J ends lost 6 bases and 2 bases respectively, with 17 bases between them. This CDR3 has 15 amino acids.

This clonotype was seen many times. The chain couples TRBV6-5 to TRBJ1-5; weak D call: TRBD1 (6 bases). This CDR3 is built from 14 residues. Germline V gene sequence: CDR1 MNHEY, CDR2 SVGAGI. V was pared by 4 bases and J by 3 bases, with 10 bases between. CDR3 DNA sequence: TGTGCCAGCAGTTTACAGGGACCCAATCAGCCCCAGCATTTT. Translation: CASSLQGPNQPQHF.

The genes are TRBV20-1 and TRBJ2-7; a possible D gene is TRBD2 (5 bases). The germline V gene encodes CDR1 DFQATT and CDR2 SNEGSKA (reference sequence). The V gene lost 3 bases and the J gene lost 0 bases, with 12 bases spanning the gap. CDR3 length: 14 residues. This CDR3 reads CSASGVLFSYEQYF. Here the CDR3 DNA reads TGCAGTGCTAGCGGGGTACTTTTCTCCTACGAGCAGTACTTC.

This clonotype showed up many times. The CDR3 DNA is TGCGCCAGCAGCCAAGAGGGAAATGAAAAACTGTTTTTT. Its protein is CASSQEGNEKLFF. The chain combines TRBV4-1 with TRBJ1-4; D is undetermined. Trimming removed 0 bases at V and 5 bases at J, with 4 bases between. The CDR3 is made up of 13 amino acids. Germline-derived CDR1 and CDR2 are MGHRA and YSYEKL.

A remark on this clonotype: With a much larger clone just one base away, this may be a read error. This sequence joins TRBV11-2 and TRBJ2-2; D call uncertain. Germline V lookup: CDR1 SGHAT, CDR2 FQNNGV. This CDR3 is built from 10 residues. CDR3 region: CAIYTVELFF. The CDR3, as DNA: TGTGCCATTTATACCGTGGAGCTGTTTTTT.

This clonotype was recorded many times. The chain recombines TRBV9 with TRBJ2-7, with D tentatively TRBD1 or TRBD2 (7 bases each). Germline CDR1 and CDR2: SGDLS and YYNGEE. The CDR3 has 16 amino acids. V was pared by 3 bases and J by 2 bases, with 18 bases between. This CDR3 reads CASSGGGTERPYEQYF. The CDR3 bases are TGTGCCAGCAGCGGGGGGGGGACAGAACGGCCCTACGAGCAGTACTTC. Together with reference TRBV9 and TRBJ2-7, the CDR3 gives the full variable domain: DSGVTQTPKHLITATGQRVTLRCSPRSGDLSVYWYQQSLDQGLQFLIQYYNGEERAKGNILERFSAQQFPDLHSELNLSSLELGDSALYFCASSGGGTERPYEQYFGPGTRLTVT.

This clonotype was recorded many times. CDR3 coding DNA: TGTGCCATCAGTGAGTCGAGGGGCACTAATGAAAAACTGTTTTTT. Translating gives CAISESRGTNEKLFF. The chain recombines TRBV10-3 with TRBJ1-4; D is perhaps TRBD1 (5 bases). CDR3 length equals 15 residues. V lost 0 bases to trimming and J lost 2 bases, with 7 bases between them. Germline CDR1 reads ENHRY; CDR2 reads SYGVKD.